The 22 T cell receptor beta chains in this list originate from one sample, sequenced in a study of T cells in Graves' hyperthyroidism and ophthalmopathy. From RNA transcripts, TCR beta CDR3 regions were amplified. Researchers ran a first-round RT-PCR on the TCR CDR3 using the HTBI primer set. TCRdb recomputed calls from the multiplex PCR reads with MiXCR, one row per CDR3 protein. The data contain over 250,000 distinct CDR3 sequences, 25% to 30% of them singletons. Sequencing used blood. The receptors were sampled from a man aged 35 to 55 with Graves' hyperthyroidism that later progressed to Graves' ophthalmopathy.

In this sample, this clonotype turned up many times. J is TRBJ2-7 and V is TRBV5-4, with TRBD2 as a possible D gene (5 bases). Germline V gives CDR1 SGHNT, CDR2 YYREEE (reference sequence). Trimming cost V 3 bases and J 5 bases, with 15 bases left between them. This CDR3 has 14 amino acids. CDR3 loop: CASSSQPEEDEQYF. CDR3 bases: TGTGCCAGCAGCTCCCAGCCTGAGGAGGACGAGCAGTACTTC. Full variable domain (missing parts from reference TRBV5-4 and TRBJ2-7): ETGVTQSPTHLIKTRGQQVTLRCSSQSGHNTVSWYQQALGQGPQFIFQYYREEENGRGNFPPRFSGLQFPNYSSELNVNALELDDSALYLCASSSQPEEDEQYFGPGTRLTVT.

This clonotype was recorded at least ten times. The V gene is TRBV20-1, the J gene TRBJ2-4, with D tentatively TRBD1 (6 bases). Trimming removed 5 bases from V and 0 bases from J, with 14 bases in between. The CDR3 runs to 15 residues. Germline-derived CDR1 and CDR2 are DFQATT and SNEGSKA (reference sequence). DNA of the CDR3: TGCAGTGCTGAGGACAGAGTACTAGCCAAAAACATTCAGTACTTC. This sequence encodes CSAEDRVLAKNIQYF.

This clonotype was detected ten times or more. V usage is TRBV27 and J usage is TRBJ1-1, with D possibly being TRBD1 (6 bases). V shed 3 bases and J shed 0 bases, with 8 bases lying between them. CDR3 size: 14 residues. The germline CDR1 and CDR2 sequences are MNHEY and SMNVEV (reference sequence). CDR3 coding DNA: TGTGCCAGCAGTTTGGGGGCGCTGAACACTGAAGCTTTCTTT. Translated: CASSLGALNTEAFF.

For the CDR3, the DNA is TGTGCCAGCAGTTTAGTAGCTAACTATGGCTACACCTTC. The encoded protein is CASSLVANYGYTF. The rearrangement joins TRBV12-3 or TRBV12-4 to TRBJ1-2; D is unclear. The germline V and J ends were trimmed by 1 base and 0 bases, with 3 bases remaining between them. The CDR3 sequence is 13 residues long.

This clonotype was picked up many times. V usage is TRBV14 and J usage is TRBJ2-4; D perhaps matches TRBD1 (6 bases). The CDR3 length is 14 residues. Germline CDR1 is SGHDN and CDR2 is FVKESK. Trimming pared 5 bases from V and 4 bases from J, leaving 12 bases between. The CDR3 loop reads CASSLPGQKNIQYF. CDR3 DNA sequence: TGTGCCAGCAGCTTACCAGGACAGAAAAACATTCAGTACTTC.

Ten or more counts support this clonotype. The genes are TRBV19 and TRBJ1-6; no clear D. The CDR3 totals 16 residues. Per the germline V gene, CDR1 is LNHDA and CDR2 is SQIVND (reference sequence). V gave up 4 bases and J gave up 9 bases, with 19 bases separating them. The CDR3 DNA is TGTGCCAGTAGTACGTTGGACCCGACCCTGACTTCACCCCTCCACTTT. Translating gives CASSTLDPTLTSPLHF.

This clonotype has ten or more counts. The DNA for the CDR3 is TGCGCCAGCAGCTTGGGGGGACAGGGCACGGTTGAAGCTTTCTTT. Amino acid sequence: CASSLGGQGTVEAFF. V and J are TRBV5-1 and TRBJ1-1, with 9 bases fitting TRBD1. CDR3 size: 15 residues. Germline V gives CDR1 SGHRS, CDR2 YFSETQ. The trim removed 0 bases at V and 7 bases at J, leaving 7 bases unmatched.

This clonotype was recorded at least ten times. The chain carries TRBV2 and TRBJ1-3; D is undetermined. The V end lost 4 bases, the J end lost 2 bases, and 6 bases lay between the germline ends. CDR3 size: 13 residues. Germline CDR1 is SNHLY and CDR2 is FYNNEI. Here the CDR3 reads CASSVRAGNTIYF. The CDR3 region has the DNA TGTGCCAGCAGTGTCCGGGCTGGAAACACCATATATTTT. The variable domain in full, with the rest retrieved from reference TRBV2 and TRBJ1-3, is EPEVTQTPSHQVTQMGQEVILRCVPISNHLYFYWYRQILGQKVEFLVSFYNNEISEKSEIFDDQFSVERPDGSNFTLKIRSTKLEDSAMYFCASSVRAGNTIYFGEGSWLTVV.

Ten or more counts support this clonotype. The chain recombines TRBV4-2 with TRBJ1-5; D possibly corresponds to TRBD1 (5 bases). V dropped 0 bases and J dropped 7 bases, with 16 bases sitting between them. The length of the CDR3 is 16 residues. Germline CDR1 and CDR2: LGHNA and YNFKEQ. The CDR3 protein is CASSQEDGGRRQPQHF. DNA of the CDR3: TGTGCCAGCAGCCAAGAGGACGGGGGAAGACGACAGCCCCAGCATTTT.

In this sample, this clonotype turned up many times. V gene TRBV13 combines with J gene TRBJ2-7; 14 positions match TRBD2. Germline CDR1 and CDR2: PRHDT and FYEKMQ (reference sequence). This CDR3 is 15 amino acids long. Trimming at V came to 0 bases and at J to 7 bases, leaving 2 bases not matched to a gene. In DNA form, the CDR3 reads TGTGCCAGCAGCTTAGGGGGACTAGCGGGAGATGAGCAGTACTTC. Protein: CASSLGGLAGDEQYF.

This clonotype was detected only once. CDR3 sequence reads: CASSSYSGLFF. The CDR3 DNA reads TGTGCCAGCAGCTCCTACTCTGGGCTGTTTTTT. The chain recombines TRBV12-3 or TRBV12-4 with TRBJ2-2; D remains unclear. Between the trimmed V and J ends, which lost 6 bases and 13 bases, there was a span of 12 bases. The CDR3 runs 11 residues.

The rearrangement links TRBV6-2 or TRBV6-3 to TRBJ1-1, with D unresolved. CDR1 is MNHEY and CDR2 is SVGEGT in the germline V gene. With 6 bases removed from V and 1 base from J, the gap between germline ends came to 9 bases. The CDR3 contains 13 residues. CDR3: CASRDTSNTEAFF. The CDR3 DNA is TGTGCCAGCAGGGATACATCGAACACTGAAGCTTTCTTT.

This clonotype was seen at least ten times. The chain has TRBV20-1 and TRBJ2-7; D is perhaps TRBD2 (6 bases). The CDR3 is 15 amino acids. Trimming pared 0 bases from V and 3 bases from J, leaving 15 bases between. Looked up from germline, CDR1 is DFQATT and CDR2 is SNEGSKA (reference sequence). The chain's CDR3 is CSARDKATGLYEQYF. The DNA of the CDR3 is TGCAGTGCTAGAGATAAGGCCACGGGACTCTACGAGCAGTACTTC.

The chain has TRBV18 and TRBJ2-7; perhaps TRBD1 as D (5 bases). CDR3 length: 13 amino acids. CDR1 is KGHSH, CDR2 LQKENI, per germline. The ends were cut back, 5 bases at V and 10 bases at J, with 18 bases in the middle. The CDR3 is CASSEDSFRAQYF. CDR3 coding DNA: TGTGCCAGCTCAGAAGACAGCTTTCGGGCCCAGTACTTC. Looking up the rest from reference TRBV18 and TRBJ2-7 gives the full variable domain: NAGVMQNPRHLVRRRGQEARLRCSPMKGHSHVYWYRQLPEEGLKFMVYLQKENIIDESGMPKERFSAEFPKEGPSILRIQQVVRGDSAAYFCASSEDSFRAQYFGPGTRLTVT.

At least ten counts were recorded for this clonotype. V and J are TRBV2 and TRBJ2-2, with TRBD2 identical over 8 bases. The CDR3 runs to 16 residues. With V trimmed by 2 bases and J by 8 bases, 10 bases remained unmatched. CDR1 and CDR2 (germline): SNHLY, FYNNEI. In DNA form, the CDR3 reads TGTGCCAGCAGTGAACGGGAGGGCCGTATATCGGGGGAGCTGTTTTTT. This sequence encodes CASSEREGRISGELFF.

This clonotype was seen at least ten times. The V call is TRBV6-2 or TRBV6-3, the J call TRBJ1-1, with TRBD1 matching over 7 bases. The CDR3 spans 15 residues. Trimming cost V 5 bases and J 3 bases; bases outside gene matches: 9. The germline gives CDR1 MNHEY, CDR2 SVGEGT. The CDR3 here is CASSEGAVWYTEAFF. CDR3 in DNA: TGTGCCAGCAGTGAGGGGGCTGTGTGGTACACTGAAGCTTTCTTT.

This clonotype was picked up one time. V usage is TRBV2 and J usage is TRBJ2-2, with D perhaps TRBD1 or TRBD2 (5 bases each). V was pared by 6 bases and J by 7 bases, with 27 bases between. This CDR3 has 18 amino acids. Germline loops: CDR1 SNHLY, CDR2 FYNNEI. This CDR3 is CASSLGRSGRRQGGELFF. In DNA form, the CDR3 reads TGTGCCAGCAGCTTAGGTCGGTCCGGCAGGAGGCAGGGCGGGGAGCTGTTTTTT. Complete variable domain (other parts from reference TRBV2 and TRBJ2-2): EPEVTQTPSHQVTQMGQEVILRCVPISNHLYFYWYRQILGQKVEFLVSFYNNEISEKSEIFDDQFSVERPDGSNFTLKIRSTKLEDSAMYFCASSLGRSGRRQGGELFFGEGSRLTVL.

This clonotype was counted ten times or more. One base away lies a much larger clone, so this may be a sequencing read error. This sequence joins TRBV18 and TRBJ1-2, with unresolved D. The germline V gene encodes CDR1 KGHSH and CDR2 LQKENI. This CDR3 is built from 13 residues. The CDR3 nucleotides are TGTGCCAGCTCACCAGATCAGGACTATAGCTACACCTTC. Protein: CASSPDQDYSYTF.

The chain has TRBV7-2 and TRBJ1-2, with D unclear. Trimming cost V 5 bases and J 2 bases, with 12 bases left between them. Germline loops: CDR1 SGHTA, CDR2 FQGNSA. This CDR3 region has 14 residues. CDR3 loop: CASSKPGTNYGYTF. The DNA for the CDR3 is TGTGCCAGCAGCAAACCCGGAACCAACTATGGCTACACCTTC.

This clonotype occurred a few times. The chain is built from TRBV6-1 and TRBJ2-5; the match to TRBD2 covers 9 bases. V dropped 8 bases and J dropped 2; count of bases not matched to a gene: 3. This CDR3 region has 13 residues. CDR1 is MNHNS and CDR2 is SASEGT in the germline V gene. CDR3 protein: CASSAGGQETQYF. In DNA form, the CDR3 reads TGTGCCAGCTCTGCGGGGGGGCAAGAGACCCAGTACTTC.

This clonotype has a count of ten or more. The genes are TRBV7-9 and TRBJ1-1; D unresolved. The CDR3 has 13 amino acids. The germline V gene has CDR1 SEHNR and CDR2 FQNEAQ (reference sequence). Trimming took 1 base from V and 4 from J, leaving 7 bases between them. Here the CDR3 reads CASSLVDGTEAFF. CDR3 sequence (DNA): TGTGCCAGCAGCTTAGTGGACGGCACTGAAGCTTTCTTT. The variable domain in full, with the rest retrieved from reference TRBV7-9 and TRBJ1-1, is DTGVSQNPRHKITKRGQNVTFRCDPISEHNRLYWYRQTLGQGPEFLTYFQNEAQLEKSRLLSDRFSAERPKGSFSTLEIQRTEQGDSAMYLCASSLVDGTEAFFGQGTRLTVV.

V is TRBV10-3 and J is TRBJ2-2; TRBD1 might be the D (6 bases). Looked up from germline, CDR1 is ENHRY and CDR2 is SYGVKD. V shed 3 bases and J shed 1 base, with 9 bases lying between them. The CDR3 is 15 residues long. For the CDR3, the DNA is TGTGCCATCAGTGACCAGACAGGGAACACCGGGGAGCTGTTTTTT. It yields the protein CAISDQTGNTGELFF.